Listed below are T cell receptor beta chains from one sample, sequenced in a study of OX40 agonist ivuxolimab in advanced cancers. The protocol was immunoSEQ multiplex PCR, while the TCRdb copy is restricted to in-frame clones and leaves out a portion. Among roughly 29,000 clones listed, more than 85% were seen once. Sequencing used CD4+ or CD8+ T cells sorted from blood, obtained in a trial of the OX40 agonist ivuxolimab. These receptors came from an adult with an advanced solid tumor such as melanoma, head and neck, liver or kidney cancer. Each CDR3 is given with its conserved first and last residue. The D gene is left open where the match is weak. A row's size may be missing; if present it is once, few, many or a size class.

CDR3 protein: CASSLGDSRYNEQFF
CDR3 DNA: TGTGCCAGCAGTTTAGGGGACAGTAGATACAATGAGCAGTTCTTC
clone size: -
D gene: TRBD1
V gene: TRBV27
J gene: TRBJ2-1

CDR3 protein: CASSIHGGGMRTNYGYTF
CDR3 DNA: TGTGCCAGCAGTATCCACGGGGGAGGGATGCGAACTAACTATGGCTACACCTTC
clone size: -
D gene: -
V gene: TRBV27
J gene: TRBJ1-2

CDR3 protein: CASSLVQSLSTDTQYF
CDR3 DNA: TGTGCCAGCAGCTTAGTTCAGAGCTTAAGCACAGATACGCAGTATTTT
clone size: -
D gene: -
V gene: TRBV11-1
J gene: TRBJ2-3

CDR3 protein: CASSPREGAYEQYF
CDR3 DNA: TGCGCCAGCAGCCCCCGGGAGGGAGCCTACGAGCAGTACTTC
clone size: -
D gene: TRBD2
V gene: TRBV4-1
J gene: TRBJ2-7

CDR3 protein: CASSQTFLEQETQYF
CDR3 DNA: TGCGCCAGCAGCCAAACCTTCTTAGAACAAGAGACCCAGTACTTC
clone size: -
D gene: -
V gene: TRBV4-3
J gene: TRBJ2-5

CDR3 protein: CASSLGSGDYGYTF
CDR3 DNA: TGTGCCAGCAGCTTGGGCTCGGGGGACTATGGCTACACCTTC
clone size: -
D gene: -
V gene: TRBV5-5
J gene: TRBJ1-2

CDR3 protein: CASSDAVGNRQPQHF
CDR3 DNA: TGTGCCAGCAGTGACGCAGTTGGGAATCGTCAGCCCCAGCATTTT
clone size: -
D gene: -
V gene: TRBV28
J gene: TRBJ1-5

CDR3 protein: CASSAGLAGNNEQFF
CDR3 DNA: TGTGCCAGCAGCGCCGGACTAGCGGGGAACAATGAGCAGTTCTTC
clone size: -
D gene: TRBD2
V gene: TRBV5-8
J gene: TRBJ2-1

CDR3 protein: CASSLRGSYGYTF
CDR3 DNA: TGTGCCAGCAGTTTACGGGGTAGCTATGGCTACACCTTC
clone size: -
D gene: -
V gene: TRBV27
J gene: TRBJ1-2

CDR3 protein: CASSPPWQLNTEAFF
CDR3 DNA: TGTGCCAGCTCACCACCATGGCAGCTGAACACTGAAGCTTTCTTT
clone size: -
D gene: -
V gene: TRBV18
J gene: TRBJ1-1

CDR3 protein: CASSPGQGAQTQYF
CDR3 DNA: TGTGCCAGCAGTCCTGGACAGGGGGCACAGACCCAGTACTTC
clone size: -
D gene: TRBD1
V gene: TRBV2
J gene: TRBJ2-5

CDR3 protein: CASSQEPFLSYNSPLHF
CDR3 DNA: TGCGCCAGCAGCCAGGAACCGTTCCTCTCCTATAATTCACCCCTCCACTTT
clone size: -
D gene: -
V gene: TRBV4-3
J gene: TRBJ1-6

CDR3 protein: CASSQVVRGQSDGYTF
CDR3 DNA: TGCGCCAGCAGCCAAGTAGTCCGGGGGCAAAGTGATGGCTACACCTTC
clone size: -
D gene: -
V gene: TRBV4-1
J gene: TRBJ1-2

CDR3 protein: CASSLGRAGGFNEQYF
CDR3 DNA: TGTGCCAGCAGCTTAGGCCGGGCGGGGGGGTTTAACGAGCAGTACTTC
clone size: -
D gene: TRBD2
V gene: TRBV13
J gene: TRBJ2-7

CDR3 protein: CASSSTRGQYEQYF
CDR3 DNA: TGTGCCAGCAGCTCTACTAGGGGCCAATACGAGCAGTACTTC
clone size: once
D gene: -
V gene: TRBV5-8
J gene: TRBJ2-7

CDR3 protein: CASSEKDGFEGTEAFF
CDR3 DNA: TGTGCCAGCAGTGAAAAGGACGGGTTTGAAGGCACTGAAGCTTTCTTT
clone size: few
D gene: -
V gene: TRBV6-4
J gene: TRBJ1-1

CDR3 protein: CASSPRDGDNEQFF
CDR3 DNA: TGCGCCAGCAGCCCCCGGGACGGGGACAATGAGCAGTTCTTC
clone size: -
D gene: -
V gene: TRBV4-3
J gene: TRBJ2-1

CDR3 protein: CASSSGGDRAREQYF
CDR3 DNA: TGTGCCAGCAGCTCCGGCGGGGACAGGGCGAGGGAGCAGTACTTC
clone size: -
D gene: TRBD1
V gene: TRBV7-9
J gene: TRBJ2-5

CDR3 protein: CASIRAEGGMNTEAFF
CDR3 DNA: TGTGCCAGCATCCGGGCGGAAGGGGGCATGAACACTGAAGCTTTCTTT
clone size: once
D gene: TRBD1
V gene: TRBV13
J gene: TRBJ1-1

CDR3 protein: CASSQLTGGAYEQYF
CDR3 DNA: TGCGCCAGCAGCCAATTGACAGGGGGAGCCTACGAGCAGTACTTC
clone size: -
D gene: TRBD1
V gene: TRBV4-1
J gene: TRBJ2-7

CDR3 protein: CASSLWQGGNTDTQYF
CDR3 DNA: TGCGCCAGCTCTCTGTGGCAGGGAGGAAACACAGATACGCAGTATTTT
clone size: -
D gene: -
V gene: TRBV10-2
J gene: TRBJ2-3

CDR3 protein: CAWSVRYNTEAFF
CDR3 DNA: TGTGCCTGGAGTGTACGGTATAACACTGAAGCTTTCTTT
clone size: once
D gene: -
V gene: TRBV30
J gene: TRBJ1-1

CDR3 protein: CASSSRTGWETQYF
CDR3 DNA: TGCGCCAGCAGCTCCCGGACAGGGTGGGAGACCCAGTACTTC
clone size: once
D gene: TRBD1
V gene: TRBV5-1
J gene: TRBJ2-5

CDR3 protein: CASSPAMSNQPQHF
CDR3 DNA: TGTGCCAGCAGTCCGGCTATGAGCAATCAGCCCCAGCATTTT
clone size: -
D gene: -
V gene: TRBV28
J gene: TRBJ1-5

CDR3 protein: CASSGSWGRNQPQHF
CDR3 DNA: TGTGCCAGCAGCGGTAGTTGGGGCCGCAATCAGCCCCAGCATTTT
clone size: -
D gene: -
V gene: TRBV11-2
J gene: TRBJ1-5

CDR3 protein: CASRVQGLMNTEAFF
CDR3 DNA: TGTGCCAGCAGAGTACAGGGATTAATGAACACTGAAGCTTTCTTT
clone size: -
D gene: -
V gene: TRBV7-9
J gene: TRBJ1-1

CDR3 protein: CASSLRKGGIIYEQYF
CDR3 DNA: TGTGCCAGCAGCTTGAGAAAAGGGGGGATTATCTACGAGCAGTACTTC
clone size: once
D gene: -
V gene: TRBV5-5
J gene: TRBJ2-7

CDR3 protein: CASGPPTSHREETQYF
CDR3 DNA: TGTGCTAGTGGACCCCCGACCTCACACAGGGAAGAGACCCAGTACTTC
clone size: -
D gene: -
V gene: TRBV12-5
J gene: TRBJ2-5

CDR3 protein: CAISQPQGADGYTF
CDR3 DNA: TGTGCCATCAGTCAACCACAGGGGGCGGATGGCTACACCTTC
clone size: -
D gene: TRBD1
V gene: TRBV10-3
J gene: TRBJ1-2

CDR3 protein: CASSLVGAESEKLFF
CDR3 DNA: TGTGCCAGCAGCTTAGTGGGGGCGGAGAGTGAAAAACTGTTTTTT
clone size: -
D gene: -
V gene: TRBV7-6
J gene: TRBJ1-4